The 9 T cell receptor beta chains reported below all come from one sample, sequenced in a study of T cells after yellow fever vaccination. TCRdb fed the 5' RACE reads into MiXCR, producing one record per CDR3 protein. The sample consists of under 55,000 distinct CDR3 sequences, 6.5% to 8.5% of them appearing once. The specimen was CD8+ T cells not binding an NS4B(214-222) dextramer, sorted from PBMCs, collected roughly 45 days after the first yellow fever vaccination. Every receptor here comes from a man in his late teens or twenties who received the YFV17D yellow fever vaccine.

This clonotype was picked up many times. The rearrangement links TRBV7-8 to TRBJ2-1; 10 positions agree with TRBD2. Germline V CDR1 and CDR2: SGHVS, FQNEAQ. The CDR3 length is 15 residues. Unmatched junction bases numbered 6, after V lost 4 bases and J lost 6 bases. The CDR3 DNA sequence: TGTGCCAGCAGCTCCAGCGGGGGGGCCATCAATGAGCAGTTCTTC. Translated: CASSSSGGAINEQFF.

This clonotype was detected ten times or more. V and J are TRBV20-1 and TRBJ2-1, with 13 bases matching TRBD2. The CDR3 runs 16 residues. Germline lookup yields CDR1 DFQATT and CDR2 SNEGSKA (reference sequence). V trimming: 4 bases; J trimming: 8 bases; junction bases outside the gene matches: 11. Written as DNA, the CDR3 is TGCAGTGCTATACCGGTGACTAGCGGGGGGAAGCATGAGCAGTTCTTC. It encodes CSAIPVTSGGKHEQFF.

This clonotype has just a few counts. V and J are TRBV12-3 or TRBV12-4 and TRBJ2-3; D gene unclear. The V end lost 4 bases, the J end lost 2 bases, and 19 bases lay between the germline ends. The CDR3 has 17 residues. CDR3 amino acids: CASSSPLLGTHTDTQYF. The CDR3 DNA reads TGTGCCAGCAGTTCCCCCCTACTGGGCACACACACAGATACGCAGTATTTT.

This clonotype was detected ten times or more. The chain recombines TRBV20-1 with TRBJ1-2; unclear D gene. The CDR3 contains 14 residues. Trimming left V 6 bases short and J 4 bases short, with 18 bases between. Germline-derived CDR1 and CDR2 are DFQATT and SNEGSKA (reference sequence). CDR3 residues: CSANVKGPFYGYTF. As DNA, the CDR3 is TGCAGTGCCAATGTCAAGGGCCCGTTCTATGGCTACACCTTC.

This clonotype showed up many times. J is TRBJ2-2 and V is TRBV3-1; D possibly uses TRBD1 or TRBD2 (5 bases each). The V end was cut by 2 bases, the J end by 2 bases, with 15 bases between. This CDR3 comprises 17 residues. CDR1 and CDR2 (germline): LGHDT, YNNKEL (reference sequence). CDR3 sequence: CASSQFSGTGNTGELFF. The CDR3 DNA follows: TGTGCCAGCAGCCAATTTTCCGGGACGGGTAACACCGGGGAGCTGTTTTTT.

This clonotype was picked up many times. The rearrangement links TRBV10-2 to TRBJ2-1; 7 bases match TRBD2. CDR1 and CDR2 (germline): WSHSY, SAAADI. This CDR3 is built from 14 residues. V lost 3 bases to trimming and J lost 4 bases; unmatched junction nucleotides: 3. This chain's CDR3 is CASSESGGYNEQFF. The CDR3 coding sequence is TGCGCCAGCAGTGAATCCGGGGGGTACAATGAGCAGTTCTTC.

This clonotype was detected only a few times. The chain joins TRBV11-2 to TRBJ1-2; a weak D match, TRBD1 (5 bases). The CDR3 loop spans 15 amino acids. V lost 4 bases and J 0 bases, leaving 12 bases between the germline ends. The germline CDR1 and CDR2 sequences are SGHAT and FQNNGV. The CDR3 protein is CASSSRDTTNYGYTF. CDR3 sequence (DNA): TGTGCCAGCAGCTCCAGGGATACCACTAACTATGGCTACACCTTC.

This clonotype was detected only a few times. CDR3 loop: CASLLDSYEQYV. CDR3 nucleotide sequence: TGTGCCAGCTTATTGGATTCCTACGAGCAGTACGTC. The chain carries TRBV6-6 and TRBJ2-7; D is undetermined. The CDR3 loop spans 12 amino acids. Between the trimmed V and J ends, which lost 8 bases and 1 base, there was a span of 9 bases. CDR1 is MNHNY and CDR2 is SVGAGI in the germline V gene (reference sequence).

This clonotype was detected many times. The DNA of the CDR3 is TGTGCCAGCAGTCCCGACAGGGGGGGCTACAATGAGCAGTTCTTC. Translated, it gives CASSPDRGGYNEQFF. The chain recombines TRBV12-3 or TRBV12-4 with TRBJ2-1, with 9 bases identical to TRBD1. This CDR3 spans 15 amino acids. J was trimmed by 3 bases and V by 5 bases; bases with no gene match: 5.